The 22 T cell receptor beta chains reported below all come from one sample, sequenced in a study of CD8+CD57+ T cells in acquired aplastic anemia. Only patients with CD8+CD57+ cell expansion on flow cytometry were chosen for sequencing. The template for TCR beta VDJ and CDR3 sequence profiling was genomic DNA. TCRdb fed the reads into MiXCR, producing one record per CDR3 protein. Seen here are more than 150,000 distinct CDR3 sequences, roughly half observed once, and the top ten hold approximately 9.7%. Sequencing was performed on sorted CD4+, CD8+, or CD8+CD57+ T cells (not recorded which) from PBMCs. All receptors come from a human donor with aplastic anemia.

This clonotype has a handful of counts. The CDR3 DNA reads as TGTGCCAGCTCACCCCCACGGGGGAACACTGAAGCTTTCTTT. It codes for CASSPPRGNTEAFF. This sequence joins TRBV24-1 and TRBJ1-1; D is unresolved. V was pared by 11 bases and J by 1 base, with 16 bases between. The CDR3 runs to 14 residues. Germline values: CDR1 KGHDR, CDR2 SFDVKD.

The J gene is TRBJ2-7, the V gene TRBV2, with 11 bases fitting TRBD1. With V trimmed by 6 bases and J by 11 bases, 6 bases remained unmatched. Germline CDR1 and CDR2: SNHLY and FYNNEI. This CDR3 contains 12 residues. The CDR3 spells CASRGQGVMEYF. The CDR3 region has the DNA TGTGCCAGCAGGGGACAGGGGGTAATGGAGTACTTC.

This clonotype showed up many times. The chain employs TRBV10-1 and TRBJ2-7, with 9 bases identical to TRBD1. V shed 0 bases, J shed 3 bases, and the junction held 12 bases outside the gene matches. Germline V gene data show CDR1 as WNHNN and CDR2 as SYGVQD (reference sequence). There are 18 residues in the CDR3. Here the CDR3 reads CASSESKKQGAVGYEQYF. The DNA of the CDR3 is TGCGCCAGCAGTGAGTCGAAAAAACAGGGGGCGGTGGGCTACGAGCAGTACTTC.

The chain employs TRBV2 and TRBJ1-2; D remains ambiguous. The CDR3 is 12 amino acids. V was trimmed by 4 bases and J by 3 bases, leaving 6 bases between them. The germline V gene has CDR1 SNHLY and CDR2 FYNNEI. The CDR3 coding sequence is TGTGCCAGCAGTGTAACGGACTATGGCTACACCTTC. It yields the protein CASSVTDYGYTF.

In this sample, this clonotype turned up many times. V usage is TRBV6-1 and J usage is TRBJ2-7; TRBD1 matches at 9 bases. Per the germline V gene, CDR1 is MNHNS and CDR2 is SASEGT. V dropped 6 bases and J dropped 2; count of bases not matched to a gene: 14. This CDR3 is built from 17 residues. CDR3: CASSPRGSGTGPYEQYF. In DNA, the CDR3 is TGTGCCAGCAGCCCAAGGGGGTCGGGGACAGGGCCCTACGAGCAGTACTTC.

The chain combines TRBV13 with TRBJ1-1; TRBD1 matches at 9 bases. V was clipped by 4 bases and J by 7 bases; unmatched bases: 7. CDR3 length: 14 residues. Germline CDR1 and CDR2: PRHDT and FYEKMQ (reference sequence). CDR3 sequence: CASSSRLDRGEAFF. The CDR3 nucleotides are TGTGCCAGCAGCTCTCGCCTGGACAGGGGTGAAGCTTTCTTT.

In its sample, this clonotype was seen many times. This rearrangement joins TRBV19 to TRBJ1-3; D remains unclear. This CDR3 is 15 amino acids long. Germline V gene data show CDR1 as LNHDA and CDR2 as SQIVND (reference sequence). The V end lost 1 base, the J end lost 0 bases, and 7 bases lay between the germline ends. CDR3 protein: CASSIGPDSGNTIYF. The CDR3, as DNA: TGTGCCAGTAGTATAGGACCGGACTCTGGAAACACCATATATTTT.

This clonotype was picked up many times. The CDR3 loop reads CASSVAPRGETQYF. The CDR3 DNA is TGTGCCAGCAGCGTGGCCCCCAGGGGAGAGACCCAGTACTTC. The chain carries TRBV9 and TRBJ2-5; maybe TRBD1 (6 bases). Germline V gene data show CDR1 as SGDLS and CDR2 as YYNGEE. V gave up 2 bases and J gave up 4 bases, with 12 bases separating them. The CDR3 loop spans 14 amino acids.

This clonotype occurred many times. The CDR3 here is CASSLAGAAEAFF. The CDR3 DNA reads TGTGCCAGCAGCTTAGCCGGGGCGGCTGAAGCTTTCTTT. The chain couples TRBV7-2 to TRBJ1-1; TRBD1 might be the D (5 bases). The CDR3 is 13 amino acids. Trimming left V 0 bases short and J 6 bases short, with 8 bases between. Germline values: CDR1 SGHTA, CDR2 FQGNSA.

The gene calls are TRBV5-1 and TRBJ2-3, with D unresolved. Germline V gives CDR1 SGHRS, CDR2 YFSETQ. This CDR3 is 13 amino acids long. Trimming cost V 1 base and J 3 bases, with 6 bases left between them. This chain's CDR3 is CASSLQPTDTQYF. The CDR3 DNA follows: TGCGCCAGCAGCTTGCAGCCTACAGATACGCAGTATTTT.

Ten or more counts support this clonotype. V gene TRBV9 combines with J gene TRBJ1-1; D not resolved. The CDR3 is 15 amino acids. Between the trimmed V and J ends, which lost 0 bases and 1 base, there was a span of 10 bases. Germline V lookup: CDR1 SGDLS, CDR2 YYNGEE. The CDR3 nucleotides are TGTGCCAGCAGCGTAGCTATAGGGTCGAACACTGAAGCTTTCTTT. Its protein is CASSVAIGSNTEAFF.

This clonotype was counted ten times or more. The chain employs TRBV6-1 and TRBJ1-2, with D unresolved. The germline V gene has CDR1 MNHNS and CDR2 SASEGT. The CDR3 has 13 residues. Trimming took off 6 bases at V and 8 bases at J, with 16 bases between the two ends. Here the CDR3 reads CASRPFSSGGYTF. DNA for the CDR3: TGTGCCAGCAGACCCTTCTCCTCGGGGGGCTACACCTTC.

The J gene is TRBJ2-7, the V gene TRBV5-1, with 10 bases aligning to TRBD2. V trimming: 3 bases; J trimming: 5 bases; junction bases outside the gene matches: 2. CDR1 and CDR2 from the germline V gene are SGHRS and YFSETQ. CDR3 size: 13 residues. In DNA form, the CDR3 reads TGCGCCAGCAGCTACGGACTAGCGGACGAGCAGTACTTC. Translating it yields CASSYGLADEQYF.

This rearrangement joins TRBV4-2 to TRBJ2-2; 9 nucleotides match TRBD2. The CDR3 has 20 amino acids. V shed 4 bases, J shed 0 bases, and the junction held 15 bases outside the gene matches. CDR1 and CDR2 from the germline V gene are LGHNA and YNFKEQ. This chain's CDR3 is CASSPGAPGLAVTNTGELFF. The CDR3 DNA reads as TGTGCCAGCAGCCCAGGGGCCCCGGGACTAGCAGTAACGAACACCGGGGAGCTGTTTTTT.

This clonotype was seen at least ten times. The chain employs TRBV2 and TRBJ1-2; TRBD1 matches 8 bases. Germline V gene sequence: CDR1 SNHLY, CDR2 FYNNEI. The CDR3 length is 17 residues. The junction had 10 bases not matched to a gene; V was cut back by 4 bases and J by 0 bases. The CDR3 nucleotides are TGTGCCAGCAGTGGGGGGTCAGGGGGCCCCCCTAACTATGGCTACACCTTC. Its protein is CASSGGSGGPPNYGYTF.

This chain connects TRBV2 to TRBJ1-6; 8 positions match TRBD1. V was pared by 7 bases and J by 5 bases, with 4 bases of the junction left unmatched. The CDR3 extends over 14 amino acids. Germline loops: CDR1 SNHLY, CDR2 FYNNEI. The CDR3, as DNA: TGTGCCAGCAAGAAGACAGGGGATAATTCACCCCTCCACTTT. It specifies CASKKTGDNSPLHF.

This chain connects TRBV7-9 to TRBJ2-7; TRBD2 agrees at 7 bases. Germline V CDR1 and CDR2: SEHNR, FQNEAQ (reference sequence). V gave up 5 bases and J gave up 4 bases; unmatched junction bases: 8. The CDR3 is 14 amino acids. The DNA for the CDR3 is TGTGCCAGCAGCAGGGGAGAGCGGGATTACGAGCAGTACTTC. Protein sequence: CASSRGERDYEQYF.

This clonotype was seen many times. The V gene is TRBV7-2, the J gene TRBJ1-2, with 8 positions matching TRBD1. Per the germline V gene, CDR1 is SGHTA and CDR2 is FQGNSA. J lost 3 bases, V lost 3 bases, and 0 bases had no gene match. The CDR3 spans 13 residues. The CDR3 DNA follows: TGTGCCAGCAGCTTGGACAGGGACTATGGCTACACCTTC. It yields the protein CASSLDRDYGYTF.

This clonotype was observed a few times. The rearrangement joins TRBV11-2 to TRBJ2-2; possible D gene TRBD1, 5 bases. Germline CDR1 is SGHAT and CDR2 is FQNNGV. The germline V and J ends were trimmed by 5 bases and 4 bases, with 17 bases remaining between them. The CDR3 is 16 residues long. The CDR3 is CASSPKGIGATGELFF. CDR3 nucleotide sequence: TGTGCCAGCAGCCCAAAGGGGATTGGGGCCACCGGGGAGCTGTTTTTT.

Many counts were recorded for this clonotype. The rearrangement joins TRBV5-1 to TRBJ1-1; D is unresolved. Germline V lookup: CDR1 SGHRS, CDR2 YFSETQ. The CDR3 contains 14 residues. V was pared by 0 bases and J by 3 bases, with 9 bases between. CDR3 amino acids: CASSLAGSDTEAFF. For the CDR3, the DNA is TGCGCCAGCAGCTTGGCCGGGAGTGACACTGAAGCTTTCTTT.

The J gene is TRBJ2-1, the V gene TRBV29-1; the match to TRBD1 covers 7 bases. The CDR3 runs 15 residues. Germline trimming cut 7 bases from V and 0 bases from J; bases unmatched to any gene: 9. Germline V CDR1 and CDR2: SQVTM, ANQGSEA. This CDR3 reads CSADRGGGSYNEQFF. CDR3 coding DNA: TGCAGCGCCGATCGAGGGGGCGGCTCCTACAATGAGCAGTTCTTC.

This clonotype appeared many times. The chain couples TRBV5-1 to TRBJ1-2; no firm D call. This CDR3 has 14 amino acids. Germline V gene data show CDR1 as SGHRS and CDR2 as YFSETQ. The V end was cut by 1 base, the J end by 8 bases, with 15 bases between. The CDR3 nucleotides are TGCGCCAGCAGCTTGAATAGGCAGGACGGGGGCTACACCTTC. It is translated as CASSLNRQDGGYTF.